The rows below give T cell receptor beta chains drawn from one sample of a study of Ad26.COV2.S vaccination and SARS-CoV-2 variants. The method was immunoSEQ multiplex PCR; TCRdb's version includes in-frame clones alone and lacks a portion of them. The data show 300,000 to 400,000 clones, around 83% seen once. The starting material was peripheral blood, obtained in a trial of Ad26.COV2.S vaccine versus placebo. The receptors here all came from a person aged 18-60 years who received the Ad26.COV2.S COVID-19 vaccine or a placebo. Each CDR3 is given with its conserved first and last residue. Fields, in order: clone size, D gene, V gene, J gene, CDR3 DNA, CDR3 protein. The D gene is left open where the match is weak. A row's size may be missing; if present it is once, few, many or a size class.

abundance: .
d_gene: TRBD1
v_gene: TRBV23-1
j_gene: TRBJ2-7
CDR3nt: TGCGCCAGTGGGTCCCGGGACAGTCCGGTCTACGAGCAGTACTTC
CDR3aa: CASGSRDSPVYEQYF

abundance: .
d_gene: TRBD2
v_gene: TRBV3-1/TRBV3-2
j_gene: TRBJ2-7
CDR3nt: TGTGCCAGCAGCCAAGCCAGCGGGGGGGAGCAGTACTTC
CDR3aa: CASSQASGGEQYF

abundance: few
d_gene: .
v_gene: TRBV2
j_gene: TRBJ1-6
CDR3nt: TGTGCCAGCAGCCAGGTGCTATATAATTCACCCCTCCACTTT
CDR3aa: CASSQVLYNSPLHF

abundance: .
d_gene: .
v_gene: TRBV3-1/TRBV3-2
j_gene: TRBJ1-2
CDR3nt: TGTGCCGAACGGCCTGTTGCCAAGACCTATGGCTACACCTTC
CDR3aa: CAERPVAKTYGYTF

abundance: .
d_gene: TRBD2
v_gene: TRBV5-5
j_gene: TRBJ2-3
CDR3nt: TGTGCCAGCAGCAGCGGGACCCCGGGAGATACGCAGTATTTT
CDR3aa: CASSSGTPGDTQYF

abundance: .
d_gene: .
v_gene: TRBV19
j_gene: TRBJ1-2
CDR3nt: TGTGCCAGTACCGACACTTATGGCTACACCTTC
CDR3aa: CASTDTYGYTF

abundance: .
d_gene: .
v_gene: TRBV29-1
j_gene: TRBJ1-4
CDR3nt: TGCAGCGTTTCCGACAGGTCCAGTGAAAAACTGTTTTTT
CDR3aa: CSVSDRSSEKLFF

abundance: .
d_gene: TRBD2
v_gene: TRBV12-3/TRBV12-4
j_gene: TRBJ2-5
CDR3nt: TGTGCCAGCAGTTTTGTGGGGGGGGAGACCCAGTACTTC
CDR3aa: CASSFVGGETQYF

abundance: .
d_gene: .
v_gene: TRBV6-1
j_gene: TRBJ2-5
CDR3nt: TGTGCCAGCAGTGAGTCGTGGACCGAAGAGACCCAGTACTTC
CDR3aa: CASSESWTEETQYF

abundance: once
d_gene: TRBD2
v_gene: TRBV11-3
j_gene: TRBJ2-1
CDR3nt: TGTGCCAGCAGCTTCAAAGCGGGAGCAGGTTACAATGAGCAGTTCTTC
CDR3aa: CASSFKAGAGYNEQFF

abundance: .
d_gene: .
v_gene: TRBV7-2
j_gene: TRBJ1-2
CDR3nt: TGTGCCAGCAGCCCGTGGGGCTATGGCTACACCTTC
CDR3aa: CASSPWGYGYTF

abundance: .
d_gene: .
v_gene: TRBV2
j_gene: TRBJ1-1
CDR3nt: TGTGCCAGCAGTTTCCCGAGTAAGCACGGGGCGGTAGTGGGCACTGAAGCTTTCTTT
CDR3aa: CASSFPSKHGAVVGTEAFF

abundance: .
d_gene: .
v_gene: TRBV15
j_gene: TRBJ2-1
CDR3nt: TGTGCCACCAGCAGGGCAGGGACCTACAATGAGCAGTTCTTC
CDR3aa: CATSRAGTYNEQFF

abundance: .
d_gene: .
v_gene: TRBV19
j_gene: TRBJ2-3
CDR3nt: TGTGCCAGTAGTATTCGGGAGACAGGGAGCACAGATACGCAGTATTTT
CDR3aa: CASSIRETGSTDTQYF

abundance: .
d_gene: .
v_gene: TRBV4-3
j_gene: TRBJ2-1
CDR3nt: TGCGCCAGCAGCGTTCAGGGGGGGGAGCAGTTCTTC
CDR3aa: CASSVQGGEQFF

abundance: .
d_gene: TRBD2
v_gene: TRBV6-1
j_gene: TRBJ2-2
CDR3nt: TGTGCCAGCAGTGACAAAAGCGGGAGGGCCAAGGTCGGGGAGCTGTTTTTT
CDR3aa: CASSDKSGRAKVGELFF

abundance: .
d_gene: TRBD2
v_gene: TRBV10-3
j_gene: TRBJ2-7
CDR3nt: TGTGCCATCAGGGGGACTAGCGGGAGTCCCTACGAGCAGTACTTC
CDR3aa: CAIRGTSGSPYEQYF

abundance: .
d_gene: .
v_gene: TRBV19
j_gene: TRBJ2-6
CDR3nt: TGTGCCAGTATGGTAAGCTCTGGGGCCAACGTCCTGACTTTC
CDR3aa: CASMVSSGANVLTF

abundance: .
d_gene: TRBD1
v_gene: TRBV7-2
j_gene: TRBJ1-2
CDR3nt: TGTGCCAGCAGCCTAAGACAGGGGGGCTCAAACTATGGCTACACCTTC
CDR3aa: CASSLRQGGSNYGYTF

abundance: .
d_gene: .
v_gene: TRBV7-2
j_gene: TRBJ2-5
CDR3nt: TGTGCCAGCAGCTTCTTCTACGCAGAGACCCAGTACTTC
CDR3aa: CASSFFYAETQYF

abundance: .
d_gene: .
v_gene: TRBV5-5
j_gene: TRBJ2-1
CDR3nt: TGTGCCAGCAGGCCCTCCGTGGGCTACAATGAGCAGTTCTTC
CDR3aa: CASRPSVGYNEQFF

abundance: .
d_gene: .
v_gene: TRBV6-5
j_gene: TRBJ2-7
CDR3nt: TGTGCCAGCAGTTACTCGAACCCGTCCTCCTACGAGCAGTACTTC
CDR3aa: CASSYSNPSSYEQYF

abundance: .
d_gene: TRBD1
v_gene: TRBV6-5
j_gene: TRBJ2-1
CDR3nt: TGTGCCAGCAGCCGAGGGACAGGTCCGAATGAGCAGTTCTTC
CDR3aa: CASSRGTGPNEQFF

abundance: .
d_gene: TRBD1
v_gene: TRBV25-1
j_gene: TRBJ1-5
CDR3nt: TGTGCCAGCAGTGAATTCAGGGGGGAACAGCCCCAGCATTTT
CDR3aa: CASSEFRGEQPQHF

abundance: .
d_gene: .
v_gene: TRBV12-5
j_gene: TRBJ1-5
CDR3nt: TGTGCTAGTGGTTTGGAGATTTTATTGGGGGGGAGCAATCAGCCCCAGCATTTT
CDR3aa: CASGLEILLGGSNQPQHF

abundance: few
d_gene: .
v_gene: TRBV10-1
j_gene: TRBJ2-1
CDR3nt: TGCGCCAGCAGTGAGTCTGGAACCTACAATGAGCAGTTCTTC
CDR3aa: CASSESGTYNEQFF

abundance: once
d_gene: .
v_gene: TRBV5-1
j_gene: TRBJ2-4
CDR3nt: TGCGCCAGCAGCTTGGCGGCAGGGGTCAAAAACATTCAGTACTTC
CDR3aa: CASSLAAGVKNIQYF

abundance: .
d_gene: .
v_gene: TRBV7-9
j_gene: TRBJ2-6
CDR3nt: TGTGCCAGCAGCTCCGCCGCGACCTCTGGGGCCAACGTCCTGACTTTC
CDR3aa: CASSSAATSGANVLTF